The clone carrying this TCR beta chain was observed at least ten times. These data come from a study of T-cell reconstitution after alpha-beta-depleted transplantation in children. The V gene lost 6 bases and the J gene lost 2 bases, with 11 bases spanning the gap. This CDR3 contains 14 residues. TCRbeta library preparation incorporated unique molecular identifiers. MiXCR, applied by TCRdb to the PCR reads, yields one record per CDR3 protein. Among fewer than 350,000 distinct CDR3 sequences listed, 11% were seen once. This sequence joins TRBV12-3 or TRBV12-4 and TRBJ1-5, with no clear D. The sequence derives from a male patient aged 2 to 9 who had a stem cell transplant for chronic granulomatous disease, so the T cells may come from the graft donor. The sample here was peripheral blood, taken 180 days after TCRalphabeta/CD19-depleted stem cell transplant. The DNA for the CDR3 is TGTGCCAGCAGACCCTGGTTAGGCAATCAGCCCCAGCATTTT. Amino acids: CASRPWLGNQPQHF.